The clone carrying this TCR beta chain has a handful of counts. What it recognizes is unknown. Germline CDR1 reads MNHEY; CDR2 reads SMNVEV (reference sequence). This CDR3 region has 14 residues. V shed 5 bases and J 4 bases; nucleotides not matched to a gene: 8. This sample was taken from a study of molecular identifiers for immune sequencing clone quantification. Points from the study as a whole: Clones exceeding 20 RNA copies carried over 98% of effector molecules but under 1% of naive-cell molecules.

Sorted naive CD8 T cells, roughly 19,000 to 1,000,000, were sequenced from 10%, 30% or 50% RNA. Previously described methods and listed TCR primers were employed for the bulk TCR libraries. MiXCR was run by TCRdb on the PCR reads, yielding one entry per CDR3 protein. Among more than 50,000 distinct CDR3 sequences listed, around 19% were seen once. The chain combines TRBV27 with TRBJ2-7; 7 positions agree with TRBD1. Sequenced: naive CD8+ T cells from blood, with Jurkat cell RNA spiked in. Regarding subset: FACS-sorted CD8+CD4-CCR7+CD45RA+ naive T cells. This receptor was taken from a human donor in good health. Some libraries in this study had Jurkat cell RNA spiked in. The CDR3 DNA reads as TGTGCCAGCAGTCAATACAGGGGACGGTACGAGCAGTACTTC. Encoded protein: CASSQYRGRYEQYF.